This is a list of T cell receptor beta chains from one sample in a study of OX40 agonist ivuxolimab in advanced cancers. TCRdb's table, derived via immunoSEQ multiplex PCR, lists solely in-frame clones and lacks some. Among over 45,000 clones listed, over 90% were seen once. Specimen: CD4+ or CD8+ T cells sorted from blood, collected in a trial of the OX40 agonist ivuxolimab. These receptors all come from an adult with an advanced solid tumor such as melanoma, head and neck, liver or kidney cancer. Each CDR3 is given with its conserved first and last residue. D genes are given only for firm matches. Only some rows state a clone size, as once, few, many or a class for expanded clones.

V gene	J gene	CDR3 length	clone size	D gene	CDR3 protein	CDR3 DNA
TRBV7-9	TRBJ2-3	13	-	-	CASIPIFTDTQYF	TGTGCCAGCATCCCGATATTCACAGATACGCAGTATTTT
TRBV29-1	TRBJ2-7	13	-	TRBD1	CSVTGGSSYEQYF	TGCAGCGTTACAGGGGGGAGCTCCTACGAGCAGTACTTC
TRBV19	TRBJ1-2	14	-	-	CASSIDLRAYGYTF	TGTGCCAGTAGTATTGACCTGAGGGCCTATGGCTACACCTTC
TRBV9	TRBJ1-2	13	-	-	CASSVGENYGYTF	TGTGCCAGCAGCGTAGGGGAGAACTATGGCTACACCTTC
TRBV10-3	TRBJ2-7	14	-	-	CAISNGRLNDEQYF	TGTGCCATCAGCAACGGACGGCTCAATGACGAGCAGTACTTC
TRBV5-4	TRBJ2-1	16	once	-	CASSFRQISSYNEQFF	TGTGCCAGCAGCTTTCGACAGATTAGCTCGTACAATGAGCAGTTCTTC
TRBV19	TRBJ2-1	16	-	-	CASSMGYQGSYNEQFF	TGTGCCAGTAGTATGGGCTACCAGGGCTCCTACAATGAGCAGTTCTTC
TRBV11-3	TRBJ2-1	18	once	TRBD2	CASSSSGLAGGFVNEQFF	TGTGCCAGCAGCTCCTCGGGACTAGCGGGAGGTTTTGTGAATGAGCAGTTCTTC
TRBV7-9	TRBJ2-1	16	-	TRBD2	CASSSLMAGVRNEQFF	TGTGCCAGCAGCTCCCTCATGGCGGGAGTTAGGAATGAGCAGTTCTTC
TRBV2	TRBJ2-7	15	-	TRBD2	CASSEASGGSYEQYF	TGTGCCAGCAGTGAAGCTAGCGGGGGCTCCTACGAGCAGTACTTC
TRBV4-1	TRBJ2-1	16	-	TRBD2	CASSHPTSESYNEQFF	TGCGCCAGCAGCCATCCGACTAGCGAGTCCTACAATGAGCAGTTCTTC
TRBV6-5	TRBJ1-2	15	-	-	CASSLLGPRDYGYTF	TGTGCCAGCAGCCTCCTGGGTCCCAGGGACTATGGCTACACCTTC
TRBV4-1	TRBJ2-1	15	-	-	CASSRGSRSYNEQFF	TGCGCCAGCAGCAGGGGTTCTCGCTCCTACAATGAGCAGTTCTTC
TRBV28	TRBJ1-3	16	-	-	CASSISTVPSGNTIYF	TGTGCCAGCAGTATCTCGACAGTCCCCTCTGGAAACACCATATATTTT
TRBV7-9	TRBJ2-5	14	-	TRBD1	CASSGTGNQETQYF	TGTGCCAGCAGCGGGACAGGAAACCAAGAGACCCAGTACTTC
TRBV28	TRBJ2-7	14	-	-	CASSLAPTGYEQYF	TGTGCCAGCAGTTTAGCCCCGACAGGTTACGAGCAGTACTTC
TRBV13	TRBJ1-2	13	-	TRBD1	CATLQGKDYGYTF	TGTGCCACTCTACAGGGGAAGGACTATGGCTACACCTTC
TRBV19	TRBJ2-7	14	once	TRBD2	CASRPGLAGGEQYF	TGTGCCAGCCGACCGGGACTAGCGGGAGGCGAGCAGTACTTC
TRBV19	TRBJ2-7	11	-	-	CASRAGYEQYF	TGTGCCAGTAGGGCCGGCTACGAGCAGTACTTC
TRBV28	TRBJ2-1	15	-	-	CASSLRTTSYNEQFF	TGTGCCAGCAGTTTAAGGACAACCTCCTACAATGAGCAGTTCTTC
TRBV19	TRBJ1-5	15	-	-	CASSPPEVGPQPQHF	TGTGCCAGTAGTCCCCCGGAGGTGGGTCCTCAGCCCCAGCATTTT
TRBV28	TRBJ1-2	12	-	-	CASSLSASDYTF	TGTGCCAGCAGTTTATCGGCCTCTGACTACACCTTC
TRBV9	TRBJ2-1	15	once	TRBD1	CASSVDDRGSDEQFF	TGTGCCAGCAGCGTAGATGACAGGGGTTCAGATGAGCAGTTCTTC
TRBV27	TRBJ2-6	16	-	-	CASSSWATPGANVLTF	TGTGCCAGCAGTTCCTGGGCCACACCTGGGGCCAACGTCCTGACTTTC
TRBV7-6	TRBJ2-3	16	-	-	CASSLAGGSSTDTQYF	TGTGCCAGCAGCTTAGCCGGAGGGTCTAGCACAGATACGCAGTATTTT
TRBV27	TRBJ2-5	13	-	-	CARAGQTQETQYF	TGTGCCAGGGCGGGACAGACGCAAGAGACCCAGTACTTC
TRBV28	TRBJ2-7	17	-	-	CASSLGASSPMVYEQYF	TGTGCCAGCAGTTTGGGGGCTAGCTCCCCGATGGTATACGAGCAGTACTTC
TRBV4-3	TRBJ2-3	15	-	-	CASSQVAVSTDTQYF	TGCGCCAGCAGCCAGGTAGCGGTGAGCACAGATACGCAGTATTTT
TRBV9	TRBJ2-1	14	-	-	CASSVGGGYNEQFF	TGTGCCAGCAGCGTTGGAGGGGGTTACAATGAGCAGTTCTTC
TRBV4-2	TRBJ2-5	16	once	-	CASSQDRGEGRETQYF	TGTGCCAGCAGCCAAGATAGGGGGGAGGGCCGTGAGACCCAGTACTTC
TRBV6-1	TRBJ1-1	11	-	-	CASRVYTEAFF	TGTGCCAGCAGGGTTTACACTGAAGCTTTCTTT
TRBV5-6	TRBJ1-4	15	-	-	CASSLGGATNEKLFF	TGTGCCAGCAGCCTAGGGGGTGCCACTAATGAAAAACTGTTTTTT
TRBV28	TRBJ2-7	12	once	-	CASSVVVYEQYF	TGTGCCAGCAGTGTAGTTGTGTACGAGCAGTACTTC
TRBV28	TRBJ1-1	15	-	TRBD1	CASSLSRGRNTEAFF	TGTGCCAGCAGTTTGTCCAGGGGGCGTAACACTGAAGCTTTCTTT
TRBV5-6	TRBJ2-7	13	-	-	CASSLGVSYEQYF	TGTGCCAGCAGCTTGGGGGTTTCCTACGAGCAGTACTTC
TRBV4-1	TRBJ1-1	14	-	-	CATSLGPGTTEAFF	TGCGCCACCTCCTTGGGACCGGGGACCACTGAAGCTTTCTTT
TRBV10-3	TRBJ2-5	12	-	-	CAISEGQTFQYF	TGTGCCATCAGTGAGGGTCAGACGTTCCAGTACTTC
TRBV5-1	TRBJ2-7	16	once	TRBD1	CASSLVGTGLLYEQYF	TGCGCCAGCAGCTTGGTTGGGACAGGGTTATTATACGAGCAGTACTTC
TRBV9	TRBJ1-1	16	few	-	CASSVASPGPNTEAFF	TGTGCCAGCAGCGTAGCATCGCCAGGACCGAACACTGAAGCTTTCTTT
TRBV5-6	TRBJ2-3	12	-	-	CASSLFSDTQYF	TGTGCCAGCAGCTTGTTTTCAGATACGCAGTATTTT
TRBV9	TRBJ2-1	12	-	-	CASSANDLEQFF	TGTGCCAGCAGCGCCAACGACCTGGAGCAGTTCTTC
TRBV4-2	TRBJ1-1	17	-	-	CASSQDQGLLGDTEAFF	TGTGCCAGCAGCCAAGACCAGGGATTACTGGGGGACACTGAAGCTTTCTTT
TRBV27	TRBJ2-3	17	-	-	CASSSFPSGTVTDTQYF	TGTGCCAGCAGTTCCTTCCCTTCCGGGACTGTCACAGATACGCAGTATTTT
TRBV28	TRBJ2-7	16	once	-	CASSLPSGGGGYEQYF	TGTGCCAGCAGTTTACCTAGCGGAGGGGGCGGGTACGAGCAGTACTTC
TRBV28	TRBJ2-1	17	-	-	CASSSIRMSETYNEQFF	TGTGCCAGCAGTTCAATACGAATGTCGGAAACCTACAATGAGCAGTTCTTC
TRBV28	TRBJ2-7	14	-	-	CASRETATNYEQYF	TGTGCCAGCAGAGAGACAGCCACCAACTACGAGCAGTACTTC
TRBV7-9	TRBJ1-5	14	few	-	CASSEGVTYQPQHF	TGTGCCAGCAGCGAGGGGGTTACCTATCAGCCCCAGCATTTT
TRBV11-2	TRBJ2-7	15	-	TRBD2	CASSLASSGSYEQYF	TGTGCCAGCAGCTTAGCCTCTAGCGGGAGCTACGAGCAGTACTTC
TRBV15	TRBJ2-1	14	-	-	CATRGRYSYNEQFF	TGTGCCACCAGAGGCAGATACTCCTACAATGAGCAGTTCTTC
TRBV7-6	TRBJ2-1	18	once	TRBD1	CASSLALVGTGGYNEQFF	TGTGCCAGCAGCTTAGCTTTGGTGGGGACAGGGGGTTACAATGAGCAGTTCTTC
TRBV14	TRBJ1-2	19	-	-	CASSQERGSTMTGLYGYTF	TGTGCCAGCAGCCAAGAAAGGGGATCTACTATGACAGGACTCTATGGCTACACCTTC
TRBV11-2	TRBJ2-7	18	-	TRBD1	CASSLGRGLPQSRYEQYF	TGTGCCAGCAGCTTAGGCAGGGGGCTACCCCAATCTCGCTACGAGCAGTACTTC
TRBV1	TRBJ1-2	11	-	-	CTMRKTYGYTF	TGCACCATGCGAAAGACCTATGGCTACACCTTC
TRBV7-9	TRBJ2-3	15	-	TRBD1	CASSFRDRDPDTQYF	TGTGCCAGCAGTTTCCGGGACAGGGACCCAGATACGCAGTATTTT